This TCR beta chain originates from a study of shared clonotypes between healthy human individuals (dated by TCRdb to about 2020). For context, the study as a whole: The cohort comprised two women and a few men aged 18 to 49 years. For each donor, CD4 naive and CD4 memory were each given three plates, CD8 naive was given two plates, and CD8 memory was given one plate. To estimate repertoire size and how much clonotype sharing occurs between individuals, the study deeply sequenced the blood TCR repertoires of five healthy adults. To increase sequencing depth and limit assay-specific biases, different laboratories used diverse techniques to prepare libraries and sequence TCR repertoires. Between about 0.85 and 8.9 billion PBMCs per donor were obtained by leukapheresis. Results the study describes overall, beyond this receptor: Rarefaction of sorted-subset datasets indicated incomplete sequencing despite the large sequencing depth. Compared with non-shared clonotypes, clonotypes shared by all four sorted-subset donors had higher generation probabilities. Larger estimated clonotype richness was generally found for naive subsets than for memory subsets. The genetic and exposure-history diversity represented was limited by the small number of donors. When several donors were compared, the shared fraction of clonotypes was about 5.2% for naive CD4, roughly 3.4% for naive CD8, more than 2% for memory CD4, and less than 0.45% for memory CD8. Sampling was restricted to blood, and TCR repertoires in tissue are likely to differ from TCR repertoires in blood. Pairwise subsampling indicated that sequencing depth was expected to affect the degree of clonotype sharing among donors.

CD8 naive samples were obtained by positive selection for CCR7 among CD45RO-negative cells, yielding a CD45RA+CCR7+ population from which TemRA cells were excluded. The donors were healthy, HIV-negative adults who had no recently reported acute infections or vaccinations. Only Caucasian adults living in Nashville, Tennessee, USA were represented among the donors. Blood was collected by leukapheresis, and PBMCs were isolated by Ficoll-Histopaque density gradient centrifugation and then cryopreserved in liquid nitrogen vapor phase. Analytical flow cytometry was used to check the purity and quantity of each magnetically sorted T cell population. From each sorted fraction, genomic DNA was isolated and quantified by UV absorbance on a Nanodrop 2000c. With regard to this clone: Its antigen is still unknown. The record has no base qualities; no much larger clone is one base away.

TCR CDR3 regions were amplified from genomic DNA by multiplex PCR using the deep immunoSEQ assay. Extracted genomic DNA from each cell subset was spread evenly across all wells of several immunoSEQ 96-well plates, with each plate serving as a replicate. For sorted subsets, each replicate PCR was loaded with 200 ng genomic DNA, equivalent to roughly 30,000 T cell genomes. Purified libraries were measured with a Qubit 3.0 fluorometer, size-checked on a Bioanalyzer 2100, and measured again with the KAPA Library Quantification kit. Each immunoSEQ 96-well plate was sequenced on its own single-read 150-cycle Illumina NextSeq 550 flow cell. In the paper's pipeline: The immunoSEQ output contained only junctional sequences without quality scores, so filtering could not match that applied to full-length reads. To assign V/J genes and CDR3, sequences were annotated against IMGT germline references using PyIR, a Python wrapper for IgBLAST v1.9. Reads were removed for weak V/J assignments (E-value above 1e-6), missing CDR3, stop codons, out-of-frame junctions, or ambiguous translated residues. A V3J clonotype was defined by an identical inferred V gene, J gene, and CDR3 amino acid sequence. Percentage overlap between repertoires was computed as shared unique clonotypes divided by the size of the smaller repertoire. Three approaches were used to assess repertoire richness: RTK rarefaction, the Chao1 estimator, and Recon v2.1 estimates of unobserved clonotypes. Generation probabilities were computed with OLGA for all TCRbeta clonotypes obtained by the gDNA method from several donors. TCRdb obtained this table from immuneACCESS and retained in-frame rearrangements with V and J assigned. These tables miss some clones; where compared with another copy, unresolved V genes account for less than half of the shortfall, and the remainder is unexplained. The V and J calls and clone size are taken from that table; D and trimming were inferred from the DNA. This sample is represented by 1.5 million to 2.5 million clones; about 95% of them were singletons. Approximately 1.2% of the sample comes from the top ten.

The trim is 8 bases for V and 0 bases for J, with a gap of 12 bases between the germline ends. The CDR3 goes from the cysteine to the phenylalanine over 14 residues. Only the CDR3 region is kept as DNA, spanning 42 bases read in frame from base 1. CDR1 and CDR2, per the germline V gene, are MNHEY and SVGAGI. This receptor was obtained from a man between 18 and 35 years old in good health. The chain uses TRBV6-5 and TRBJ2-3; the D assignment is uncertain and may be TRBD1 or TRBD2, with 5 bases supporting each. The sequencing sample was made of naive CD8+ T cells sorted from blood. The cell subset or site label for this specimen denotes: CD45RA+CCR7+. The CDR3 protein is CASGKGPSTDTQYF. The sequenced DNA is TGTGCCAGCGGCAAGGGACCTAGCACAGATACGCAGTATTTT.